This TCR beta chain was identified during a study of identical twins. A universal primer site was incorporated via template switching, and the cDNA contained unique molecular identifiers. Each CDR3 protein is one row after TCRdb ran MiXCR on the 5' RACE reads. The table shows approximately 600,000 distinct CDR3 sequences, with 9.6% occurring only once. The CDR3 runs to 16 residues. CDR1 is MNHEY and CDR2 is SVGAGI in the germline V gene. V lost 2 bases to trimming and J lost 5 bases; unmatched junction nucleotides: 5. The sample also formed part of further work on yellow fever vaccine responses in identical twins.

This receptor was taken from a woman under 30 in good health. V and J are TRBV6-5 and TRBJ2-6, with 8 bases identical to TRBD1. Material: PBMCs. The CDR3 nucleotides are TGTGCCAGCAGTTACCTTGGACAGGGTTGGGCCAACGTCCTGACTTTC. Its translation: CASSYLGQGWANVLTF.